This T cell receptor (beta chain) was retrieved from a study of human T cells and chemical hapten exposure. Looking at the study overall: On the upper back, patch tests were applied with 0.01% DPC and read at 6 days. General study findings and limits: Among TCRs, those above 1 in 1000 frequency were unaffected by DPC sensitization. Versus controls, expanded TCRs had significantly more large CDR3 similarity clusters.

CDR1 and CDR2 (germline): DFQATT, SNEGSKA (reference sequence). The CDR3 length is 14 residues. With 6 bases removed from V and 4 bases from J, the gap between germline ends came to 17 bases. As regards this clonotype: Its specificity is unknown.

As for time point: patch test 3, about 24 weeks after DPC sensitization. Treatment here: therapeutic diphenylcyclopropenone sensitization with weekly scalp DPC. A single record per CDR3 protein comes from TCRdb applying MiXCR to the RACE reads. The sample yields about 82,000 distinct CDR3 sequences, 10% to 13% seen once. The chain uses TRBV20-1 and TRBJ2-3; D perhaps matches TRBD1 (6 bases). The starting material was whole blood, obtained in connection with sensitization to the hapten diphenylcyclopropenone (DPC). The receptor was derived from a woman in her forties or fifties with alopecia areata. Some clones in this sample may be carry-over from other donors' samples. The CDR3 sequence is CSATGPGVSDTQYF. CDR3 DNA: TGCAGTGCGACGGGACCAGGGGTCTCAGATACGCAGTATTTT.